This T cell receptor beta chain stems from a study of beta chain features in type 1 diabetes. Whole-study findings and limits: A moderate, significant TCRB CDR3 shortening appeared in type 1 diabetes across four CD4+ subsets. Fewer insertions but more deletions were seen at VDJ junctions in type 1 diabetes patients.

Note on this clone: The target antigen is unknown.

This CDR3 contains 16 residues. Germline values: CDR1 SGDLS, CDR2 YYNGEE. The V segment lost 0 bases and the J segment 0 bases; nucleotides outside the gene matches: 0. Expressed TCRB transcripts were sequenced because the entire RNA isolate underwent reverse transcription. Assay: immunoSEQ multiplex PCR; the TCRdb copy retains only in-frame clones and omits some. The table includes hundreds of thousands of clones, about 14% detected once. Sequenced input: naive CD4+ T cells from blood. This chain joins TRBV9 and TRBJ1-6, with 7 bases lining up with TRBD1. The source of this sequence is a man younger than 30 with type 1 diabetes. CDR3 sequence reads: CASSVGDSSYNSPLHF. CDR3 nucleotide sequence: TGTGCCAGCAGCGTAGGGGACAGCTCCTATAATTCACCCCTCCACTTT.